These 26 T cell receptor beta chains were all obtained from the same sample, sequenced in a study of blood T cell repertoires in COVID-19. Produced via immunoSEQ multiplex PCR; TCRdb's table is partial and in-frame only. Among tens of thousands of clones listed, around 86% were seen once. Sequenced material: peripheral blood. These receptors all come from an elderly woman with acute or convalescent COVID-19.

CDR3 residues: CACRGSGREQYF. CDR3 coding DNA: TGTGCCTGCCGGGGGTCCGGTAGGGAGCAGTACTTC. V usage is TRBV30 and J usage is TRBJ2-7; a weak D match, TRBD2 (6 bases). The CDR3 runs 12 residues. CDR1 and CDR2 from the germline V gene are GTSNPN and SVGIG (reference sequence). V was pared by 6 bases and J by 7 bases, with 16 bases between.

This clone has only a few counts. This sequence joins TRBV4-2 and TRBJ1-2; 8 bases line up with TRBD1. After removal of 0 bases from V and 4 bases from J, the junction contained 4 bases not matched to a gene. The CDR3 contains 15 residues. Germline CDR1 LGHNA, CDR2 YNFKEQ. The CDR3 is CASSQDRGLGYGYTF. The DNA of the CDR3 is TGTGCCAGCAGCCAAGACAGGGGGCTTGGCTATGGCTACACCTTC.

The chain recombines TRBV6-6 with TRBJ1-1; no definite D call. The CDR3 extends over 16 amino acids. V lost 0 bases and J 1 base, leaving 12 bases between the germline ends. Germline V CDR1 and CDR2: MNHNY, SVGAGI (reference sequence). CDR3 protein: CASSYSPARSNTEAFF. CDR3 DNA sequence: TGTGCCAGCAGTTACTCCCCTGCCAGGTCGAACACTGAAGCTTTCTTT.

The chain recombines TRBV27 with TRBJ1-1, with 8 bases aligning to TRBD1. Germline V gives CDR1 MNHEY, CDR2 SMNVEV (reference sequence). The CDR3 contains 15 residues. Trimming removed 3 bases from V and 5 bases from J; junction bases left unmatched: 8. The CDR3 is CASSFWRTGRTEAFF. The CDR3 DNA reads TGTGCCAGCAGTTTTTGGAGGACAGGGCGGACTGAAGCTTTCTTT.

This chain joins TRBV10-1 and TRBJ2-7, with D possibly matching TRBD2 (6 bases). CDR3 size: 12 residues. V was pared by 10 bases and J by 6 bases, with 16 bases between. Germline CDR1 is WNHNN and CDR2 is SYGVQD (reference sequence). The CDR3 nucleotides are TGCGCCACCCAGACTAGTAATTGCGAGCAGTACTTC. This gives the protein CATQTSNCEQYF.

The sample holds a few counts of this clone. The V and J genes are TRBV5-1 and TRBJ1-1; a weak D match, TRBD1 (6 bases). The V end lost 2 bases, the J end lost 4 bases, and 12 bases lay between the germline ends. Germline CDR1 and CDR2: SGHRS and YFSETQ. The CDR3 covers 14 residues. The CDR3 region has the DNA TGCGCCAGCAGCTTACAGGGCTCGGGCACTGAAGCTTTCTTT. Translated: CASSLQGSGTEAFF.

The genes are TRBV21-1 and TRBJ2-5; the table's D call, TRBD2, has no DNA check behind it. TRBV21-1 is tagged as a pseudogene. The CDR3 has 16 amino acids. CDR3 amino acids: CASSRWLATLSETQYF. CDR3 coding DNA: TGTGCCAGCAGTCGATGGCTAGCTACACTTTCTGAGACCCAGTACTTC.

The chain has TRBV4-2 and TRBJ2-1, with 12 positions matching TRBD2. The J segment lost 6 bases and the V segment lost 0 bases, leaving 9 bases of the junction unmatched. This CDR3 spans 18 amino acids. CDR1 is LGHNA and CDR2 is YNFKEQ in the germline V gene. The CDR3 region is CASSQDAGASGRANEQFF. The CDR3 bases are TGTGCCAGCAGCCAAGACGCAGGGGCTAGCGGGAGGGCCAATGAGCAGTTCTTC.

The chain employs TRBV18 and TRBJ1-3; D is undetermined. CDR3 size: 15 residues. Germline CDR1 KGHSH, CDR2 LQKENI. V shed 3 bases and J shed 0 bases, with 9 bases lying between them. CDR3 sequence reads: CASSPVTVSGNTIYF. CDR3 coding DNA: TGTGCCAGCTCACCGGTGACTGTCTCTGGAAACACCATATATTTT.

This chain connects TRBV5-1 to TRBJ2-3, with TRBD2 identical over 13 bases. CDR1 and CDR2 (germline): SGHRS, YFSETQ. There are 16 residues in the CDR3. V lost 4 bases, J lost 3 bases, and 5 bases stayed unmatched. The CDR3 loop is CASSLPTSGRTDTQYF. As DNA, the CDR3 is TGCGCCAGCAGCCTTCCGACTAGCGGGAGGACAGATACGCAGTATTTT.

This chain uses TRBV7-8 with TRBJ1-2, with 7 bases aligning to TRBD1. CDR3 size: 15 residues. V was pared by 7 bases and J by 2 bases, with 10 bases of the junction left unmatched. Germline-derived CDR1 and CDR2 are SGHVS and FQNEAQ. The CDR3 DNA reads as TGTGCCAGCAACCCCCGGGGACAGAGCAACTATGGCTACACCTTC. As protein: CASNPRGQSNYGYTF. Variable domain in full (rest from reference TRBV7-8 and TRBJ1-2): GAGVSQSPRYKVAKRGQDVALRCDPISGHVSLFWYQQALGQGPEFLTYFQNEAQLDKSGLPSDRFFAERPEGSVSTLKIQRTQQEDSAVYLCASNPRGQSNYGYTFGSGTRLTVV.

The DNA of the CDR3 is TGTGCCAGCTCACCACCGACAAGGAACAATGAGCAGTTCTTC. Its protein product is CASSPPTRNNEQFF. V and J are TRBV18 and TRBJ2-1; D gene ambiguous. The CDR3 runs 14 residues. Trimming took 0 bases from V and 5 from J, leaving 8 bases between them. Germline assignment: CDR1 KGHSH and CDR2 LQKENI.

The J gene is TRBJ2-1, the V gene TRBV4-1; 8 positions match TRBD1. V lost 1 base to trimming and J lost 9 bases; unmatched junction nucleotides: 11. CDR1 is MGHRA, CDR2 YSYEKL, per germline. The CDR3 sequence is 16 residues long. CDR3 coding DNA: TGCGCCAGCAGCCAAGTGGACAGGGTAAACGTGGTTGAGCAGTTCTTC. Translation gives CASSQVDRVNVVEQFF.

CDR3 in DNA: TGTGCCTGGAGGGCAGGGCTGAACACTGAAGCTTTCTTT. As protein: CAWRAGLNTEAFF. The chain has TRBV30 and TRBJ1-1; tentatively, D is TRBD1 (5 bases). The CDR3 totals 13 residues. Germline CDR1 reads GTSNPN; CDR2 reads SVGIG (reference sequence). Deletions cut 3 bases from V and 0 bases from J, with 8 bases between.

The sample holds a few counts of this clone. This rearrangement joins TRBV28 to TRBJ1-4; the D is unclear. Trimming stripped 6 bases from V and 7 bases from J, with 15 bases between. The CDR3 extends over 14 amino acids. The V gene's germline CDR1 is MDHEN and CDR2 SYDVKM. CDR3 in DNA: TGTGCCAGCAGGCTCGGGAGAGTAAGTGAAAAACTGTTTTTT. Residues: CASRLGRVSEKLFF. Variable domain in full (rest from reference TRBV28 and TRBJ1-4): DVKVTQSSRYLVKRTGEKVFLECVQDMDHENMFWYRQDPGLGLRLIYFSYDVKMKEKGDIPEGYSVSREKKERFSLILESASTNQTSMYLCASRLGRVSEKLFFGSGTQLSVL.

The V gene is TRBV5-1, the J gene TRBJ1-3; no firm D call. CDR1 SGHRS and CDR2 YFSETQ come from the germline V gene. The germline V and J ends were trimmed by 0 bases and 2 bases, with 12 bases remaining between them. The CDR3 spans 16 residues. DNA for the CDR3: TGCGCCAGCAGCTTGGGACAAGCTCTGCCTGGAAACACCATATATTTT. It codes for CASSLGQALPGNTIYF.

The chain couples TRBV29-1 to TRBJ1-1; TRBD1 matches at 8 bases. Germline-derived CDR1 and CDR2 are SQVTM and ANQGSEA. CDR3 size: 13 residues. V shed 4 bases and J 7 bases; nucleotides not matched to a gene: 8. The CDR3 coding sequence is TGCAGCGTTGGAGAGACAGGGGAGATTGAAGCTTTCTTT. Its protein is CSVGETGEIEAFF.

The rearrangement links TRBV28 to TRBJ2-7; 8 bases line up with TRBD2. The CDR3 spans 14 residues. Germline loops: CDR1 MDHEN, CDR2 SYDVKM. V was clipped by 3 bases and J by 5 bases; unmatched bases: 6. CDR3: CASSLPATSDEQYF. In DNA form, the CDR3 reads TGTGCCAGCAGTTTGCCTGCGACTAGCGACGAGCAGTACTTC.

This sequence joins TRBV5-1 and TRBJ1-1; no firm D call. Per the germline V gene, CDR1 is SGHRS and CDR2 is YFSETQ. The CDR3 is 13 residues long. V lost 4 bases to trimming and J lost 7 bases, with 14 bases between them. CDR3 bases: TGCGCCAGCAGCATCCAGGTTGAAGGTGAAGCTTTCTTT. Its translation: CASSIQVEGEAFF.

The CDR3 loop reads CASSDPGGGRRGTEAFF. The CDR3 coding sequence is TGTGCCAGCAGTGACCCAGGCGGGGGGCGCCGAGGTACTGAAGCTTTCTTT. The chain couples TRBV6-1 to TRBJ1-1, with D perhaps matching TRBD1 (6 bases). The CDR3 length is 17 residues. Trimming cost V 3 bases and J 5 bases, with 22 bases left between them. In germline, CDR1 is MNHNS, CDR2 SASEGT.

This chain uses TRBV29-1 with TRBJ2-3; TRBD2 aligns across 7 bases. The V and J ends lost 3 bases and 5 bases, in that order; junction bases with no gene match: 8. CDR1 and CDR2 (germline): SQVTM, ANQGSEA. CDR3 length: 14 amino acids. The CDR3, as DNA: TGCAGCGTTGAGTCGTCTAGCGGATTAGATACGCAGTATTTT. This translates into CSVESSSGLDTQYF.

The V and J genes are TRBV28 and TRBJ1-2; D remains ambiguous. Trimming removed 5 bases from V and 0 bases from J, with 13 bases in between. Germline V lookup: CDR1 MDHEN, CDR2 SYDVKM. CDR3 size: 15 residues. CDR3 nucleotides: TGTGCCAGCAGTGCGCACGAGAGAGCTAACTATGGCTACACCTTC. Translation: CASSAHERANYGYTF.

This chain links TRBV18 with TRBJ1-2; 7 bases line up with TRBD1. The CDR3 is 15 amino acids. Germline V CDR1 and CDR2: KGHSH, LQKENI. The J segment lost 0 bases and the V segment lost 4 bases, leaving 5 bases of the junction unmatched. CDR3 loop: CASSRGDRANYGYTF. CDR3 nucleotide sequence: TGTGCCAGCTCACGGGGCGACAGGGCTAACTATGGCTACACCTTC.

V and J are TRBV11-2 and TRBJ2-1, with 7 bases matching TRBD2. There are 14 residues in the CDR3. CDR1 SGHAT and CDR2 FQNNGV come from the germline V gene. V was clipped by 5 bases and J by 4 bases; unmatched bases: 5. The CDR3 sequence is CASSPSGAYNEQFF. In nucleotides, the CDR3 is TGTGCCAGCAGCCCTAGCGGAGCTTACAATGAGCAGTTCTTC.

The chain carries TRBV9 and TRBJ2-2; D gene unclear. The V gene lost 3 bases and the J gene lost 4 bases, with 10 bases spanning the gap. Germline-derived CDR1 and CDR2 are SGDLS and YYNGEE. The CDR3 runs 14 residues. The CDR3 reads CASSDGASTGELFF. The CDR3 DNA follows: TGTGCCAGCAGCGACGGTGCGAGCACCGGGGAGCTGTTTTTT.

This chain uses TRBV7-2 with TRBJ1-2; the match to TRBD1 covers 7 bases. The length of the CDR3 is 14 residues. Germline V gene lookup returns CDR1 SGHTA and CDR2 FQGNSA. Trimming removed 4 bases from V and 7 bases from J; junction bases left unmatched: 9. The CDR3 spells CASSSPTGFSGYTF. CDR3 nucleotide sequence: TGTGCCAGCAGCTCCCCGACAGGGTTTAGTGGCTACACCTTC.